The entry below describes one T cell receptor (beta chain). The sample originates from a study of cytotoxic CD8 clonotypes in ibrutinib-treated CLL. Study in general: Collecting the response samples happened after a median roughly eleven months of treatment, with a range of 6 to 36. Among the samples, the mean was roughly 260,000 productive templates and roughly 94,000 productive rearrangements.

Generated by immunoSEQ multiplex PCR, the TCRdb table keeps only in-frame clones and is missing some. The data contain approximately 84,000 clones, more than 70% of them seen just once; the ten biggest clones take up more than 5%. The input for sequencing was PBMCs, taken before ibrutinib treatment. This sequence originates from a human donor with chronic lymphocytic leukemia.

The DNA for the CDR3 is TGTGCCAGCAGTGTCGGGACAGGGAATGGGGATGAGCAGTTCTTC. As protein: CASSVGTGNGDEQFF. The chain has TRBV6-1 and TRBJ2-1; TRBD1 agrees at 9 bases. Germline V gives CDR1 MNHNS, CDR2 SASEGT. This CDR3 region has 15 residues. V lost 4 bases, J lost 8 bases, and 9 bases stayed unmatched.